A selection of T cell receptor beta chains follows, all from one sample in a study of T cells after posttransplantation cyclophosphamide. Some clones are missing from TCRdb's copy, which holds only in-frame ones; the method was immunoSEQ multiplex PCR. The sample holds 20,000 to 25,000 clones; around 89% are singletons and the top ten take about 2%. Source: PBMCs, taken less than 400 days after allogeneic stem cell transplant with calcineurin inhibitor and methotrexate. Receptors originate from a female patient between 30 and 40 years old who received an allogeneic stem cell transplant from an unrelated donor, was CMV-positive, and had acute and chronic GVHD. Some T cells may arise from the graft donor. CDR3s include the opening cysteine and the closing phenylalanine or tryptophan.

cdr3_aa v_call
CASTQGQFFVGEAFF TRBV6-5
CASSFGGLQTQYF TRBV27
CASSETGGTQYF TRBV7-2
CASSAGSYEQYF TRBV2
CASSLEQGSSYNSPLHF TRBV7-6
CAWSVAPGFVSGNTIYF TRBV30
CASSDGTSGTDEQFF TRBV7-3
CASRRDRNTEAFF TRBV7-2
CASSLDRTGRYEQYF TRBV27
CASSLPLADPNTGELFF TRBV7-9
CASSLGARGTDTQYF TRBV11-3
CASSLEQYNEQFF TRBV5-1
CATSRRGSYNEQFF TRBV15
CASSFGNLSGPCRTDTQYF TRBV12-1
CATSSLTLLAGKETDTQYF TRBV15
CASGPGQALTYEQYF TRBV12-5
CASSVATGWTEAFF TRBV9
CASGPIDRAGTGELFF TRBV12-5
CASSYTGHTLYEQYF TRBV6-5
CASSQEALFF TRBV4-3
CASQPRDSLSSGANVLTF TRBV27
CASSLASVQERNEQYF TRBV5-1
CAWSLRLVRVRNSPLHF TRBV30
CASSLGEREQYF TRBV7-9
CASSIGQGALEQYF TRBV5-5
CASRYFSGSGYTF TRBV5-4
CASSEWGSRGDEQFF TRBV9
CASSGGTRDYNEQFF TRBV5-1
CASSSTGEPTYNEQFF TRBV7-2
CASSLSWGRYGYTF TRBV5-1
CASSPSRLTRISNYGYTF TRBV19
CAISESTSRYNEQFF TRBV10-3
CASSLPPGAGFYEQYF TRBV7-6
CASSDRGTDTQYF TRBV6-1
CASSYMPGYQPQHF TRBV6-6
CASSLGLAREQFF TRBV6-1
CASSEGRGLSYGYTF TRBV6-1
CASSVAPDRQETQYF TRBV9
CASRMRHPTGELFF TRBV19
CASSRPGQAPNYGYTF TRBV4-3
CASSSTGAGTEAFF TRBV7-3
CASSPRTQGTDTQYF TRBV18
CASSPRGLEETQYF TRBV2
CASSQWGQGNTGELFF TRBV14
CASSLTLQETQYF TRBV7-3
CASSQDWGVWNEQFF TRBV7-2
CAGGEGFRPSETQYF TRBV30
CASSLTRVNEQYF TRBV5-1
CASSQDLSESYNEQFF TRBV4-3
CASWKGDQPQHF TRBV6-6
CASSVETSGGQETQYF TRBV9
CASSLNGQVYNEQFF TRBV27
CASSPEGLTRGSPLHF TRBV7-6
CASSTTGGARGNSPLHF TRBV5-4
CASGDDRDNSPLHF TRBV7-3
CASSPDTLNTEAFF TRBV6-5